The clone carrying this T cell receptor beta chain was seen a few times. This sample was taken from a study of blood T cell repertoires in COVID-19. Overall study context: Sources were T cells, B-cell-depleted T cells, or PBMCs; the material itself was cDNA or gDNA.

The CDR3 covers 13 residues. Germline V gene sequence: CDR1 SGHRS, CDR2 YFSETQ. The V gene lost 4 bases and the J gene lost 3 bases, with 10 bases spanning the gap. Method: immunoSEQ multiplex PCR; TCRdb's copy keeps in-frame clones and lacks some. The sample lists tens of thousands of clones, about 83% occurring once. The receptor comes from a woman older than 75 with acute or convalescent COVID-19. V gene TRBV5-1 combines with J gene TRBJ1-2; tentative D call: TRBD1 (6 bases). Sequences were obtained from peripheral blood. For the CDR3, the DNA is TGCGCCAGCAGCACTGACAGGTACTATGGCTACACCTTC. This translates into CASSTDRYYGYTF.